The entry below gives a single T cell receptor (beta chain) sequence along with its context. These data are taken from a study of blood T cell repertoires in COVID-19. Study in general: COVID-19 samples from acute and convalescent phases originated in the United States, Italy and Spain. Sources were T cells, B-cell-depleted T cells, or PBMCs; the material itself was cDNA or gDNA.

In the original analysis: Researchers report that nucleated cell counts were estimated from reference gene primer amplification. The data were produced by immunoSEQ multiplex PCR, yet TCRdb's version contains in-frame clones alone and is incomplete. That table is the source of V, J and clone size, and D and trimming were worked out from the DNA. The table lists 140,000 to 150,000 clones, over 70% of them singletons. The V gene end was trimmed by 3 bases and the J gene end by 4 bases; junction bases not matched to a gene: 5. The CDR3 runs to 16 residues. Germline V gene lookup returns CDR1 KGHSH and CDR2 LQKENI.

The source is a woman aged 60-75 years with acute or convalescent COVID-19. Sequencing input: peripheral blood. V and J are TRBV18 and TRBJ2-3, with TRBD2 matching 12 bases. The CDR3 loop is CASSPPTSGSADTQYF. The DNA of the CDR3 is TGTGCCAGCTCACCTCCGACTAGCGGGAGCGCAGATACGCAGTATTTT.